This TCR beta chain was sequenced for a study of T-cell memory formation after mild COVID-19. About the study: For the most part, TCR clusters were specific to one donor. Regarding the study as a whole: Day 15 to 85 contracting clones showed balanced CD4/CD8; later expanders leaned CD4+. Clones that contracted clustered mainly in CM and EM if CD4+ and in EMRA if CD8+.

This clonotype was detected a few times. Its cognate antigen is unknown. The authors produced TCR alpha and TCR beta cDNA libraries with sample barcodes and UMIs by 5'RACE using constant-segment primers. Each CDR3 protein gets one entry after TCRdb re-called the 5' RACE reads with MiXCR. Of about 320,000 distinct CDR3 sequences listed, around an eighth are singletons. The clonotype was recovered from a man aged 18 to 35 who had mild COVID-19 (a few samples of this study predate the infection). Cell type and time point are not known. The sequenced sample was PBMCs or a T cell subset sorted from them (not recorded which).

The chain's CDR3 is CATRGRGTDTQYF. The CDR3 coding sequence is TGTGCCACCAGGGGGCGGGGAACAGATACGCAGTATTTT. The chain has TRBV24-1 and TRBJ2-3, with a possible D match to TRBD2 (6 bases). The germline V gene has CDR1 KGHDR and CDR2 SFDVKD. The V end lost 7 bases, the J end lost 3 bases, and 10 bases lay between the germline ends. The CDR3 spans 13 residues.